This T cell receptor beta chain was identified during a study of T cell responses to AZD1222 COVID-19 vaccine. Whole-study findings and limits: At baseline, seropositivity was found in only a handful of AZD1222 recipients.

The CDR3 runs to 15 residues. Germline CDR1 is PRHDT and CDR2 is FYEKMQ (reference sequence). The J segment lost 7 bases and the V segment lost 7 bases, leaving 15 bases of the junction unmatched. As regards this clone: Its antigen is currently unknown.

TCRdb's table, derived via immunoSEQ multiplex PCR, lists solely in-frame clones and lacks some. The repertoire holds over 95,000 clones, with about 85% as singletons. The clonotype comes from an adult in good health. Sample: peripheral blood, taken on day 0 of AZD1222 vaccination. The chain combines TRBV13 with TRBJ1-2, with 7 bases matching TRBD1. As DNA, the CDR3 is TGTGCCAGCAAGACTTGGGACAGCGCCGGTGGTGGCTACACCTTC. It translates to CASKTWDSAGGGYTF. Full variable domain (missing parts from reference TRBV13 and TRBJ1-2): AAGVIQSPRHLIKEKRETATLKCYPIPRHDTVYWYQQGPGQDPQFLISFYEKMQSDKGSIPDRFSAQQFSDYHSELNMSSLELGDSALYFCASKTWDSAGGGYTFGSGTRLTVV.